This T cell receptor beta chain was retrieved from a study of T-cell reconstitution after alpha-beta-depleted transplantation in children. This clonotype was seen only a few times. Preparation of the TCRbeta library was carried out with unique molecular identifiers. TCRdb re-derived calls from the PCR reads in MiXCR, one entry per CDR3 protein. This sample has approximately 230,000 distinct CDR3 sequences, with 20% to 30% found just once. The sequences come from PBMCs, mostly from graft donor cells, collected 360 days after TCRalphabeta/CD19-depleted stem cell transplant. The clonotype originates from a female patient between 2 and 10 years old who had a stem cell transplant for congenital amegakaryocytic thrombocytopenia, so the T cells may come from the graft donor.

The CDR3 region has the DNA TGCAGTGCACCCGGACAGGGATCAGATACGCAGTATTTT. It is translated as CSAPGQGSDTQYF. This sequence joins TRBV20-1 and TRBJ2-3, with 8 bases matching TRBD1. V gave up 6 bases and J gave up 4 bases; unmatched junction bases: 6. Germline V gene lookup returns CDR1 DFQATT and CDR2 SNEGSKA (reference sequence). The CDR3 sequence is 13 residues long.